The clone carrying this TCR beta chain was observed at least ten times. Its antigen is unknown. The sample originates from a study of blood T cells in healthy people across ages. Findings of the study overall: Strong correlation linked observed beta diversity and percent naive T cells. Donors of long life had a larger count of naive CD4+ cells and greater diversity than aged donors. Roughly linearly, TCR beta diversity per million T cells fell as age increased.

A second about 6 to 12 cycle PCR used barcoded and J-beta primers. Researchers report that a template-switch adaptor with 12 random nucleotides tagged each cDNA molecule. Each CDR3 protein is one row after TCRdb ran MiXCR on the 5' RACE reads. The sample has 850,000 or so distinct CDR3 sequences, 25% to 30% seen once. The receptor was isolated from a woman older than 75 in good health. Sequencing used blood.

CDR3 sequence reads: CASGSGNYEQYF. The CDR3 nucleotides are TGTGCCAGCGGATCGGGAAACTACGAGCAGTACTTC. This chain links TRBV28 with TRBJ2-7; TRBD2 might be the D (5 bases). V was pared by 8 bases and J by 3 bases, with 11 bases between. Germline lookup yields CDR1 MDHEN and CDR2 SYDVKM. This CDR3 has 12 residues.